Following are 25 T cell receptor beta chains from one sample sequenced in a study of vaccination and CD4 T cells after COVID-19. TCRdb ran MiXCR on the PCR reads and lists one entry per CDR3 protein. The data contain tens of thousands of distinct CDR3 sequences, roughly 50% of them singletons. Noted time point: late sampling 161 to 241 days after vaccination in a few convalescent patients. The material was CD4+ T cells from blood, obtained about 7 months after SARS-CoV-2 vaccination. The origin of the receptors is a human donor who had recovered from COVID-19.

The J gene is TRBJ2-7, the V gene TRBV6-1; D is unclear. The V gene lost 10 bases and the J gene lost 2 bases, with 18 bases spanning the gap. This CDR3 has 14 amino acids. Germline CDR1 reads MNHNS; CDR2 reads SASEGT. CDR3 region: CATDWSPDAYEQYF. CDR3 coding DNA: TGTGCCACTGACTGGAGTCCTGACGCCTACGAGCAGTACTTC.

This chain connects TRBV24-1 to TRBJ2-5, with 7 bases matching TRBD1. The CDR3 totals 15 residues. Trimming at V came to 2 bases and at J to 5 bases, leaving 7 bases not matched to a gene. Germline V CDR1 and CDR2: KGHDR, SFDVKD. The CDR3 is CATSDSRQGRETQYF. The CDR3 DNA is TGTGCCACCAGTGATTCTCGACAGGGTAGGGAGACCCAGTACTTC.

The gene calls are TRBV6-5 and TRBJ1-3; D gene uncertain. CDR1 and CDR2 (germline): MNHEY, SVGAGI. The CDR3 loop spans 14 amino acids. V lost 3 bases to trimming and J lost 4 bases, with 10 bases between them. CDR3 sequence: CASSYGRAGNTIYF. The CDR3 DNA sequence: TGTGCCAGCAGTTATGGGCGGGCCGGAAACACCATATATTTT.

In this sample, this clonotype turned up a few times. The chain couples TRBV6-5 to TRBJ2-1; TRBD1 matches at 7 bases. CDR3 size: 13 residues. Per the germline V gene, CDR1 is MNHEY and CDR2 is SVGAGI. Losses at the gene ends were 2 bases for V and 5 bases for J; bases not matched to a gene: 0. CDR3 in DNA: TGTGCCAGCAGTTACGGGACAGACAATGAGCAGTTCTTC. It is translated as CASSYGTDNEQFF.

This clonotype was observed a few times. The chain combines TRBV10-3 with TRBJ2-3; D is ambiguous. V was trimmed by 0 bases and J by 1 base, leaving 11 bases between them. Germline CDR1 reads ENHRY; CDR2 reads SYGVKD. CDR3 size: 16 residues. This CDR3 reads CAISESLSEGTDTQYF. The CDR3 DNA follows: TGTGCCATCAGTGAGTCTCTGAGCGAGGGCACAGATACGCAGTATTTT.

This clonotype was seen only a few times. The chain combines TRBV20-1 with TRBJ2-1; D call uncertain. The CDR3 spans 13 residues. CDR1 is DFQATT and CDR2 is SNEGSKA in the germline V gene (reference sequence). V was pared by 4 bases and J by 5 bases, with 12 bases between. This CDR3 reads CSAMPFEDNEQFF. CDR3 nucleotides: TGCAGTGCTATGCCGTTTGAGGACAATGAGCAGTTCTTC.

This chain joins TRBV20-1 and TRBJ2-7; 11 positions match TRBD2. The length of the CDR3 is 14 residues. CDR1 is DFQATT, CDR2 SNEGSKA, per germline (reference sequence). The trim removed 4 bases at V and 1 base at J, leaving 3 bases unmatched. The CDR3: CSAKGTSGSYEQYF. The CDR3 DNA reads TGCAGTGCTAAAGGGACTAGCGGATCCTACGAGCAGTACTTC.

V gene TRBV7-9 combines with J gene TRBJ1-1; D possibly corresponds to TRBD1 (5 bases). Looked up from germline, CDR1 is SEHNR and CDR2 is FQNEAQ (reference sequence). The CDR3 contains 17 residues. V was clipped by 5 bases and J by 3 bases, with 22 bases between them. CDR3 nucleotide sequence: TGTGCCAGCAGCGGACAATTCAAAGGGCTAAGGGACACTGAAGCTTTCTTT. Its protein is CASSGQFKGLRDTEAFF.

This clonotype has more than one count but fewer than ten. This rearrangement joins TRBV7-9 to TRBJ2-2; 7 bases are a match to TRBD2. This CDR3 has 15 residues. Germline trimming cut 5 bases from V and 2 bases from J; bases unmatched to any gene: 5. Germline lookup yields CDR1 SEHNR and CDR2 FQNEAQ (reference sequence). The CDR3 here is CASSPSGANTGELFF. In nucleotides, the CDR3 is TGTGCCAGCAGCCCGAGCGGGGCCAACACCGGGGAGCTGTTTTTT.

This clonotype was detected only once. The chain has TRBV7-9 and TRBJ2-3, with 8 bases identical to TRBD1. CDR3 size: 14 residues. Germline CDR1 reads SEHNR; CDR2 reads FQNEAQ (reference sequence). The V gene end was trimmed by 5 bases and the J gene end by 10 bases; junction bases not matched to a gene: 11. The CDR3 DNA is TGTGCCAGCAGCCGACGGCAGGGGGCCGATCCGCAGTATTTT. This codes for CASSRRQGADPQYF.

This clonotype came up a few times. This chain joins TRBV7-2 and TRBJ2-5, with D tentatively TRBD1 or TRBD2 (6 bases each). This CDR3 is built from 14 residues. Trimming took 3 bases from V and 2 from J, leaving 10 bases between them. The V gene's germline CDR1 is SGHTA and CDR2 FQGNSA. This chain's CDR3 is CASSFRGRQETQYF. DNA of the CDR3: TGTGCCAGCAGCTTCCGGGGGCGGCAAGAGACCCAGTACTTC.

This clonotype was counted a few times. The rearrangement uses TRBV19 and TRBJ1-5; no clear D gene. This CDR3 is built from 14 residues. Germline V gene sequence: CDR1 LNHDA, CDR2 SQIVND (reference sequence). The V end lost 1 base, the J end lost 2 bases, and 6 bases lay between the germline ends. In DNA, the CDR3 is TGTGCCAGTAGTATAGGGGTGGGCAATCAGCCCCAGCATTTT. Residues: CASSIGVGNQPQHF.

The chain uses TRBV7-9 and TRBJ2-2, with 9 bases that match TRBD2. V dropped 2 bases and J dropped 8; count of bases not matched to a gene: 9. The CDR3 consists of 16 residues. Germline lookup yields CDR1 SEHNR and CDR2 FQNEAQ (reference sequence). For the CDR3, the DNA is TGTGCCAGCAGCTTACTAGCGGGGCTGACCGGGGGGGAGCTGTTTTTT. Protein: CASSLLAGLTGGELFF.

This clonotype was detected only once. This sequence joins TRBV5-4 and TRBJ1-2; D gene ambiguous. This CDR3 is built from 13 residues. Germline V lookup: CDR1 SGHNT, CDR2 YYREEE (reference sequence). V was pared by 4 bases and J by 4 bases, with 11 bases between. CDR3 region: CASSMDGSYGYTF. CDR3 sequence (DNA): TGTGCCAGCAGCATGGACGGATCCTATGGCTACACCTTC.

This clonotype was detected a few times. The chain carries TRBV27 and TRBJ1-6, with D uncertain. Germline lookup yields CDR1 MNHEY and CDR2 SMNVEV (reference sequence). CDR3 length: 13 residues. V gave up 8 bases and J gave up 0 bases, with 5 bases separating them. The CDR3 reads CASRSSYNSPLHF. CDR3 bases: TGTGCCAGCCGGAGCTCCTATAATTCACCCCTCCACTTT.

The chain recombines TRBV19 with TRBJ2-1, with unresolved D. The CDR3 contains 14 residues. V lost 1 base and J 2 bases, leaving 6 bases between the germline ends. The germline V gene encodes CDR1 LNHDA and CDR2 SQIVND (reference sequence). This chain's CDR3 is CASSIGGTYNEQFF. In DNA form, the CDR3 reads TGTGCCAGTAGTATAGGGGGAACCTACAATGAGCAGTTCTTC.

The chain joins TRBV6-1 to TRBJ2-7, with 10 nucleotides matching TRBD2. Losses at the gene ends were 8 bases for V and 3 bases for J; bases not matched to a gene: 16. CDR1 and CDR2 (germline): MNHNS, SASEGT. The CDR3 length is 17 residues. CDR3 in amino acids: CASSTSIPASGGYEQYF. For the CDR3, the DNA is TGTGCCAGCTCTACCTCGATACCCGCTAGCGGGGGCTACGAGCAGTACTTC.

The gene calls are TRBV20-1 and TRBJ2-7; D is ambiguous. The CDR3 covers 15 residues. Germline loops: CDR1 DFQATT, CDR2 SNEGSKA (reference sequence). The ends were cut back, 0 bases at V and 1 base at J, with 13 bases in the middle. DNA of the CDR3: TGCAGTGCTAGAGATAAGCAGTCCGGATCCTACGAGCAGTACTTC. It specifies CSARDKQSGSYEQYF.

The chain uses TRBV20-1 and TRBJ2-7; possibly TRBD1 for D (5 bases). The CDR3 totals 14 residues. Germline assignment: CDR1 DFQATT and CDR2 SNEGSKA (reference sequence). V shed 5 bases and J shed 0 bases, with 14 bases lying between them. The CDR3 bases are TGCAGTGCTCGCGACAGATACAGCTCCTACGAGCAGTACTTC. Translated: CSARDRYSSYEQYF.

The gene calls are TRBV7-2 and TRBJ2-5, with 8 bases fitting TRBD1. Germline V lookup: CDR1 SGHTA, CDR2 FQGNSA. The V and J ends lost 3 bases and 4 bases, in that order; junction bases with no gene match: 1. The CDR3 totals 13 residues. The CDR3 DNA sequence: TGTGCCAGCAGCTTCGGACAGGGAGAGACCCAGTACTTC. Protein sequence: CASSFGQGETQYF.

This clonotype came up a few times. The chain links TRBV7-2 to TRBJ2-7; D is perhaps TRBD1 (6 bases). This CDR3 spans 15 amino acids. The germline CDR1 and CDR2 sequences are SGHTA and FQGNSA. V was pared by 6 bases and J by 1 base, with 16 bases between. CDR3 sequence reads: CASSLQGTLSYEQYF. In nucleotides, the CDR3 is TGTGCCAGCAGTTTACAGGGTACCCTTTCCTACGAGCAGTACTTC. The complete variable domain, with remaining parts taken from reference TRBV7-2 and TRBJ2-7, reads GAGVSQSPSNKVTEKGKDVELRCDPISGHTALYWYRQSLGQGLEFLIYFQGNSAPDKSGLPSDRFSAERTGGSVSTLTIQRTQQEDSAVYLCASSLQGTLSYEQYFGPGTRLTVT.

This clonotype appeared once. V and J are TRBV19 and TRBJ2-5, with D possibly TRBD2 on 6 matching bases. Germline values: CDR1 LNHDA, CDR2 SQIVND (reference sequence). The CDR3 has 14 amino acids. Trimming took off 4 bases at V and 0 bases at J, with 9 bases between the two ends. CDR3 sequence reads: CASSTRDYQETQYF. CDR3 nucleotides: TGTGCCAGTAGTACCCGGGACTACCAAGAGACCCAGTACTTC.

The CDR3 nucleotides are TGTGCCACCAGCATAGGTCCGTTTTACAATGAGCAGTTCTTC. Translation gives CATSIGPFYNEQFF. The chain employs TRBV15 and TRBJ2-1, with D unclear. Germline lookup yields CDR1 LNHNV and CDR2 YYDKDF (reference sequence). V was cut by 4 bases and J by 4 bases, with 11 bases left in between. The length of the CDR3 is 14 residues.

The rearrangement joins TRBV25-1 to TRBJ2-2; D is unresolved. The CDR3 totals 13 residues. Germline assignment: CDR1 MGHDK and CDR2 SYGVNS. With 6 bases removed from V and 1 base from J, the gap between germline ends came to 6 bases. This CDR3 is CASRLRNTGELFF. In DNA, the CDR3 is TGTGCCAGCAGGTTAAGGAACACCGGGGAGCTGTTTTTT.

This clonotype has a handful of counts. The chain joins TRBV28 to TRBJ1-5, with TRBD1 matching over 7 bases. Germline lookup yields CDR1 MDHEN and CDR2 SYDVKM. V lost 6 bases to trimming and J lost 0 bases; unmatched junction nucleotides: 5. The CDR3 runs to 15 residues. The CDR3 nucleotides read TGTGCCAGCAGGGGGACAGCTTATAGCAATCAGCCCCAGCATTTT. It yields the protein CASRGTAYSNQPQHF.